The 9 T cell receptor beta chains listed next were all sequenced from one sample in a study of shared clonotypes between healthy human individuals. Only in-frame clones appear in the TCRdb table, and some are missing; sequencing was by immunoSEQ multiplex PCR. Of 2 million to 2.5 million clones in the sample, 85% to 95% were seen once. The sample comprised naive CD4+ T cells from PBMCs. Regarding subset: CD45RA+ positively selected. The receptor source for this set is a man in his late teens or twenties in good health. Some clones in this sample may be carry-over from other donors' samples.

DNA for the CDR3: TGCGCCAGCAGCTTGGAACGCGTGGGGGTTGCCACCGGGGAGCTGTTTTTT. It yields the protein CASSLERVGVATGELFF. This rearrangement joins TRBV5-1 to TRBJ2-2, with D perhaps TRBD1 or TRBD2 (5 bases each). Germline CDR1 and CDR2: SGHRS and YFSETQ. The CDR3 length is 17 residues. The ends were cut back, 0 bases at V and 4 bases at J, with 16 bases in the middle.

The V gene is TRBV5-1, the J gene TRBJ2-5, with 11 bases fitting TRBD2. Germline assignment: CDR1 SGHRS and CDR2 YFSETQ. The CDR3 is 17 residues long. Losses at the gene ends were 0 bases for V and 9 bases for J; bases not matched to a gene: 13. DNA for the CDR3: TGCGCCAGCAGCTTGGGACTAGCGGGGATAGGGGGAACGCCCCAGTACTTC. Translating it yields CASSLGLAGIGGTPQYF.

This chain joins TRBV7-8 and TRBJ2-5; 8 nucleotides line up with TRBD1. The CDR3 runs 17 residues. Germline-derived CDR1 and CDR2 are SGHVS and FQNEAQ. With 5 bases clipped from V and 2 bases from J, the junction kept 13 bases outside the gene matches. The chain's CDR3 is CASSLRGRGQGQETQYF. CDR3 nucleotides: TGTGCCAGCAGCCTCCGGGGTCGCGGACAGGGACAAGAGACCCAGTACTTC.

The chain uses TRBV6-1 and TRBJ1-5; TRBD1 is a possible D gene (5 bases). The CDR3 loop spans 15 amino acids. The V end was cut by 6 bases, the J end by 2 bases, with 14 bases between. Germline loops: CDR1 MNHNS, CDR2 SASEGT. The CDR3 region has the DNA TGTGCCAGCAGGGCAGGGAGGTTGGGCAATCAGCCCCAGCATTTT. Translating gives CASRAGRLGNQPQHF.

A note on this clone: A junction boundary mismatches the germline segment, possibly from a read error. The chain employs TRBV11-2 and TRBJ2-1; no clear D. The CDR3 contains 13 residues. Germline V gene lookup returns CDR1 SGHAT and CDR2 FQNNGV. The chain's CDR3 is CTSSLSWINEQFF. The DNA for the CDR3 is TGTACCAGCAGCTTGAGTTGGATCAATGAGCAGTTCTTC.

The chain joins TRBV5-6 to TRBJ2-5; TRBD2 matches 7 bases. CDR1 is SGHDT, CDR2 YYEEEE, per germline. This CDR3 is 13 amino acids long. Trimming at V came to 3 bases and at J to 5 bases, leaving 4 bases not matched to a gene. This CDR3 reads CASSSAGVETQYF. CDR3 in DNA: TGTGCCAGCAGCTCGGCGGGAGTCGAGACCCAGTACTTC.

The chain couples TRBV6-1 to TRBJ2-1, with 11 bases identical to TRBD2. From germline, CDR1 is MNHNS and CDR2 SASEGT. This CDR3 is built from 14 residues. J lost 7 bases, V lost 7 bases, and 6 bases had no gene match. CDR3 residues: CASTKGLAVNEQFF. CDR3 nucleotides: TGTGCCAGCACAAAGGGACTAGCGGTTAATGAGCAGTTCTTC.

The CDR3 DNA reads TGTGCCAGCAGCCTACAAGCCCGACAGCTTTTGGAGCAGTACTTC. It encodes CASSLQARQLLEQYF. The rearrangement uses TRBV5-5 and TRBJ2-7, with D possibly TRBD1 on 5 matching bases. Germline V CDR1 and CDR2: SGHKS, YYEKEE (reference sequence). Trimming cost V 4 bases and J 7 bases, with 21 bases left between them. The CDR3 extends over 15 amino acids.

The chain joins TRBV9 to TRBJ2-5; weak D call: TRBD1 (5 bases). The CDR3 runs 14 residues. V gave up 0 bases and J gave up 3 bases, with 9 bases separating them. Per the germline V gene, CDR1 is SGDLS and CDR2 is YYNGEE. DNA of the CDR3: TGTGCCAGCAGCGTAGCCCCACAGGAAGAGACCCAGTACTTC. Amino acid sequence: CASSVAPQEETQYF.